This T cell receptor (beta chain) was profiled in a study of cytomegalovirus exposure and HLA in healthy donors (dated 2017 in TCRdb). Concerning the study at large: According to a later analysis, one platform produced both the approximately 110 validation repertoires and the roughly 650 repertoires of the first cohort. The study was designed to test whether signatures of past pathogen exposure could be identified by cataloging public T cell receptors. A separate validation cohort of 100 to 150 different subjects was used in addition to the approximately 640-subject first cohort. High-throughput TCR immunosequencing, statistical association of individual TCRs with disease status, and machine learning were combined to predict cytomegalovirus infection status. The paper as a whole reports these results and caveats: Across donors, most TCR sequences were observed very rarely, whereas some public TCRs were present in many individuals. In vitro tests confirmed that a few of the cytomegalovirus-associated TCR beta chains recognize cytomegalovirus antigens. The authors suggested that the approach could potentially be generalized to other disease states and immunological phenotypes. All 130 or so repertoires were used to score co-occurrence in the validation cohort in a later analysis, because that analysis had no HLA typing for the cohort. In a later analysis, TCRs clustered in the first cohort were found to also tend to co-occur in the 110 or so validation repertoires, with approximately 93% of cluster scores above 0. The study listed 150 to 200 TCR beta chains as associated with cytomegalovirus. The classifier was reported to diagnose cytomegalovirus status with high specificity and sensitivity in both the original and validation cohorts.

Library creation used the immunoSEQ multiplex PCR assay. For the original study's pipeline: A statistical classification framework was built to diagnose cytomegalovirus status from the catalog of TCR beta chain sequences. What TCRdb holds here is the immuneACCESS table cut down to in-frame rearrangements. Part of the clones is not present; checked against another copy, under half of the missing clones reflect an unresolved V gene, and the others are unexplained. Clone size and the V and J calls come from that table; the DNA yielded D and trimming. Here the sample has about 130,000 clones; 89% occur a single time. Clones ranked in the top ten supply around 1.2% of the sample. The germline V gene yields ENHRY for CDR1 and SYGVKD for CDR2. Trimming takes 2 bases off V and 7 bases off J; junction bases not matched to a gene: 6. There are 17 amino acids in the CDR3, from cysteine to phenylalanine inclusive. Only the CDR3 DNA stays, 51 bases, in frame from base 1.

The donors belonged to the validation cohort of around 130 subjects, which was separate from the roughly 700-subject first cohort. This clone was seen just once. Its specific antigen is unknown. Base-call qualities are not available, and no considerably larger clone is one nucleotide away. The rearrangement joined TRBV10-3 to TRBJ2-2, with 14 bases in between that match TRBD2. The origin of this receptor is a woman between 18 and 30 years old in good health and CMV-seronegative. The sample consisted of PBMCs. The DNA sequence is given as TGTGCCATCAGTGAGAGCGGGACTAGCGGGGGTTTCGGGGAGCTGTTTTTT. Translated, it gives CAISESGTSGGFGELFF.